Below are 26 T cell receptor beta chains sequenced from a single sample in a study of Tregs in tolerant kidney transplant recipients. TCRdb's table, derived via immunoSEQ multiplex PCR, lists solely in-frame clones and lacks some. The table has under 50,000 clones, roughly 96% seen once. No cognate antigen is known for these TCRs. Sequencing was carried out using Tregs from blood cultured with allogeneic cells. All receptors come from a human donor in good health.

As to this clone: The sample has other DNA sequences that encode this CDR3 too. The chain links TRBV7-3 to TRBJ2-7, with TRBD1 matching over 8 bases. V gave up 4 bases and J gave up 0 bases; unmatched junction bases: 5. The CDR3 sequence is 15 residues long. In germline, CDR1 is SGHTA, CDR2 FQGTGA. The CDR3 nucleotides read TGTGCCAGCAGCTCCGGACAGGGAACCTCCTACGAGCAGTACTTC. It translates to CASSSGQGTSYEQYF.

The rearrangement joins TRBV6-5 to TRBJ1-6, with 8 bases identical to TRBD1. V gave up 5 bases and J gave up 10 bases; unmatched junction bases: 7. The germline V gene encodes CDR1 MNHEY and CDR2 SVGAGI. This CDR3 spans 14 amino acids. CDR3: CASSDRGRISPLHF. The DNA of the CDR3 is TGTGCCAGCAGTGACAGGGGACGGATCTCACCCCTCCACTTT.

V usage is TRBV5-1 and J usage is TRBJ1-2; weak D call: TRBD1 (6 bases). This CDR3 contains 12 residues. Looked up from germline, CDR1 is SGHRS and CDR2 is YFSETQ. The V end was cut by 5 bases, the J end by 5 bases, with 10 bases between. This CDR3 reads CASRQDSYGYTF. The CDR3, as DNA: TGCGCCAGCAGACAGGACAGTTATGGCTACACCTTC.

The genes are TRBV7-9 and TRBJ2-2; 11 bases agree with TRBD2. The CDR3 length is 17 residues. V lost 3 bases and J lost 0; bases outside the gene matches: 3. Germline values: CDR1 SEHNR, CDR2 FQNEAQ (reference sequence). The DNA of the CDR3 is TGTGCCAGCAGCTTTGGGACTAGCGGAACGAACACCGGGGAGCTGTTTTTT. Its protein product is CASSFGTSGTNTGELFF.

V gene TRBV5-1 combines with J gene TRBJ1-5, with TRBD1 matching 7 bases. Per the germline V gene, CDR1 is SGHRS and CDR2 is YFSETQ. With V trimmed by 4 bases and J by 6 bases, 10 bases remained unmatched. CDR3 length: 15 residues. The CDR3 DNA reads TGCGCCAGCAGCATTACAGGGGTGGCGGGTCAGCCCCAGCATTTT. Translated: CASSITGVAGQPQHF.

The V gene is TRBV5-1, the J gene TRBJ2-5; a possible D gene is TRBD2 (5 bases). Trimming stripped 4 bases from V and 5 bases from J, with 21 bases between. The CDR3 extends over 16 amino acids. The germline gives CDR1 SGHRS, CDR2 YFSETQ. For the CDR3, the DNA is TGCGCCAGCAGCCAGACTTTCGAGACGAGGGTGGAGACCCAGTACTTC. It codes for CASSQTFETRVETQYF.

This chain joins TRBV10-3 and TRBJ2-7, with 14 bases identical to TRBD2. The CDR3 has 16 residues. Germline V gene data show CDR1 as ENHRY and CDR2 as SYGVKD. The V gene end was trimmed by 7 bases and the J gene end by 1 base; junction bases not matched to a gene: 6. In nucleotides, the CDR3 is TGTGCCATCAAGCCCGGGACTAGCGGGGGATCCTACGAGCAGTACTTC. Protein product: CAIKPGTSGGSYEQYF.

Written as DNA, the CDR3 is TGCGCCAGCAGCCACAGCGTTCTACGCGATACGCAGTATTTT. This gives the protein CASSHSVLRDTQYF. The gene calls are TRBV10-1 and TRBJ2-3; no definite D call. There are 14 residues in the CDR3. V was clipped by 6 bases and J by 6 bases, with 16 bases between them. Germline assignment: CDR1 WNHNN and CDR2 SYGVQD (reference sequence).

The chain is built from TRBV4-2 and TRBJ2-7; TRBD2 might be the D (5 bases). The V end was cut by 1 base, the J end by 0 bases, with 13 bases between. From germline, CDR1 is LGHNA and CDR2 YNFKEQ. The CDR3 sequence is 16 residues long. The CDR3 DNA is TGTGCCAGCAGCCAAGGGGTCCTAGCCGGCTCCTACGAGCAGTACTTC. This codes for CASSQGVLAGSYEQYF.

The V call is TRBV11-1, the J call TRBJ1-6; D may be TRBD1 (6 bases). The CDR3 runs to 15 residues. Germline V gives CDR1 SGHAT, CDR2 FQDESV (reference sequence). V was trimmed by 5 bases and J by 9 bases, leaving 17 bases between them. The CDR3 nucleotides are TGTGCCAGCAGCCAGACAGGATCGGCCGCTTCACCCCTCCACTTT. Its protein product is CASSQTGSAASPLHF.

The CDR3 DNA sequence: TGTGCCAGCAGCTTTCCAGGGGCCGGAAACACCATATATTTT. It codes for CASSFPGAGNTIYF. The rearrangement joins TRBV11-2 to TRBJ1-3, with D possibly matching TRBD1 (6 bases). Trimming removed 3 bases at V and 4 bases at J, with 10 bases between. Germline V gene sequence: CDR1 SGHAT, CDR2 FQNNGV. This CDR3 has 14 residues.

The chain joins TRBV7-9 to TRBJ2-6, with unresolved D. Trimming stripped 5 bases from V and 4 bases from J, with 6 bases between. The CDR3 runs to 13 residues. The germline CDR1 and CDR2 sequences are SEHNR and FQNEAQ (reference sequence). The CDR3 sequence: CASSPRGANVLTF. The DNA for the CDR3 is TGTGCCAGCAGCCCCCGCGGGGCCAACGTCCTGACTTTC.

CDR3 in amino acids: CASSPTRGIQQPQHF. CDR3 nucleotide sequence: TGTGCCAGCAGTCCAACCCGGGGGATCCAGCAGCCCCAGCATTTT. The J gene is TRBJ1-5, the V gene TRBV27, with D perhaps matching TRBD1 (5 bases). There are 15 residues in the CDR3. Germline-derived CDR1 and CDR2 are MNHEY and SMNVEV (reference sequence). Trimming stripped 5 bases from V and 7 bases from J, with 18 bases between.

J is TRBJ2-2 and V is TRBV9; tentative D call: TRBD1 (6 bases). This CDR3 is 12 amino acids long. CDR1 and CDR2 (germline): SGDLS, YYNGEE. V shed 4 bases and J shed 6 bases, with 7 bases lying between them. The CDR3 protein is CASSKGAGELFF. CDR3 in DNA: TGTGCCAGCAGCAAGGGGGCCGGGGAGCTGTTTTTT.

The chain couples TRBV2 to TRBJ2-2; D not resolved. This CDR3 has 14 residues. In germline, CDR1 is SNHLY, CDR2 FYNNEI. Trimming left V 7 bases short and J 4 bases short, with 13 bases between. As DNA, the CDR3 is TGTGCCAGCATGTGGGGATTTATCACCGGGGAGCTGTTTTTT. Translated, it gives CASMWGFITGELFF.

This chain links TRBV19 with TRBJ1-5; perhaps TRBD1 as D (5 bases). The ends were cut back, 6 bases at V and 7 bases at J, with 22 bases in the middle. Germline values: CDR1 LNHDA, CDR2 SQIVND (reference sequence). The length of the CDR3 is 16 residues. The CDR3 sequence: CASRRDSRELAQPQHF. CDR3 nucleotide sequence: TGTGCCAGTAGGAGGGACTCCCGGGAGTTAGCCCAGCCCCAGCATTTT.

Regarding this clone: Germline and junction disagree at one end, which may indicate a read error. The chain joins TRBV11-2 to TRBJ2-1; TRBD1 might be the D (5 bases). The CDR3 runs to 13 residues. Germline V CDR1 and CDR2: SGHAT, FQNNGV. CDR3 amino acids: CVSSPDRDNEQFF. DNA for the CDR3: TGTGTCAGCAGCCCCGACAGAGACAATGAGCAGTTCTTC.

The chain recombines TRBV9 with TRBJ2-5; perhaps TRBD2 as D (6 bases). Germline CDR1 is SGDLS and CDR2 is YYNGEE. This CDR3 spans 12 amino acids. V gave up 4 bases and J gave up 5 bases, with 9 bases separating them. The CDR3 nucleotides are TGTGCCAGCAGCCCAGGAGGGGAGACCCAGTACTTC. As protein: CASSPGGETQYF.

The chain carries TRBV7-9 and TRBJ1-1; D remains ambiguous. The CDR3 is made up of 13 amino acids. Germline lookup yields CDR1 SEHNR and CDR2 FQNEAQ (reference sequence). V gave up 0 bases and J gave up 11 bases, with 13 bases separating them. The CDR3 DNA reads as TGTGCCAGCAGCTTAGCTTCTATCGGGGAGGCTTTCTTT. It is translated as CASSLASIGEAFF.

In its sample, this clone was seen a few times. The chain has TRBV7-9 and TRBJ2-1, with TRBD2 matching 10 bases. With 2 bases clipped from V and 8 bases from J, the junction kept 9 bases outside the gene matches. The CDR3 loop spans 16 amino acids. Germline lookup yields CDR1 SEHNR and CDR2 FQNEAQ (reference sequence). The CDR3 DNA follows: TGTGCCAGCAGCTTATACGCTAGCGGGAGTTCCGATGAGCAGTTCTTC. Protein product: CASSLYASGSSDEQFF.

This clone has a single count. This sequence joins TRBV27 and TRBJ1-5; D not resolved. The V gene's germline CDR1 is MNHEY and CDR2 SMNVEV (reference sequence). The CDR3 is made up of 15 amino acids. Trimming pared 3 bases from V and 1 base from J, leaving 10 bases between. The CDR3 DNA sequence: TGTGCCAGCAGTTTTCGGGCGGGCAGCAATCAGCCCCAGCATTTT. Translation: CASSFRAGSNQPQHF.

The chain has TRBV27 and TRBJ2-3; D perhaps matches TRBD1 (5 bases). V gave up 5 bases and J gave up 1 base, with 13 bases separating them. This CDR3 has 15 residues. The germline V gene has CDR1 MNHEY and CDR2 SMNVEV (reference sequence). The CDR3 nucleotides are TGTGCCAGCAGTATCAGGGTATACGGCACAGATACGCAGTATTTT. It encodes CASSIRVYGTDTQYF.

The chain couples TRBV6-1 to TRBJ2-1; possible D gene TRBD1, 5 bases. CDR3 size: 14 residues. V gave up 4 bases and J gave up 7 bases, with 14 bases separating them. The germline V gene encodes CDR1 MNHNS and CDR2 SASEGT. CDR3 in DNA: TGTGCCAGCAGTGCAACCCAGGGATTTAATGAGCAGTTCTTC. It yields the protein CASSATQGFNEQFF.

V gene TRBV6-5 combines with J gene TRBJ1-5; 8 bases match TRBD1. V shed 6 bases and J 0 bases; nucleotides not matched to a gene: 4. CDR3 size: 15 residues. The germline CDR1 and CDR2 sequences are MNHEY and SVGAGI. The CDR3 protein is CASRQGALSNQPQHF. DNA for the CDR3: TGTGCCAGCAGGCAGGGGGCACTTAGCAATCAGCCCCAGCATTTT.

V usage is TRBV7-9 and J usage is TRBJ2-7; D could derive from TRBD1 or TRBD2 (6 bases each). V gave up 7 bases and J gave up 6 bases, with 16 bases separating them. The CDR3 is 13 residues long. CDR1 SEHNR and CDR2 FQNEAQ come from the germline V gene (reference sequence). CDR3 in DNA: TGTGCCAGCACTCATGGTGGGGGGCGCGAGCAGTACTTC. This translates into CASTHGGGREQYF.

The chain links TRBV11-2 to TRBJ2-3; 9 bases match TRBD1. The CDR3 sequence is 16 residues long. CDR1 is SGHAT, CDR2 FQNNGV, per germline. V shed 4 bases, J shed 4 bases, and the junction held 9 bases outside the gene matches. The CDR3 DNA is TGTGCCAGCAGCTCAAGGACAGGGGCCGGTCCAGATACGCAGTATTTT. It is translated as CASSSRTGAGPDTQYF. The full variable domain, with the rest looked up from reference TRBV11-2 and TRBJ2-3, is EAGVAQSPRYKIIEKRQSVAFWCNPISGHATLYWYQQILGQGPKLLIQFQNNGVVDDSQLPKDRFSAERLKGVDSTLKIQPAKLEDSAVYLCASSSRTGAGPDTQYFGPGTRLTVL.